The 24 T cell receptor beta chains given below trace back to one sample, sequenced in a study of long-term antiretroviral therapy in people with HIV. immunoSEQ v3.0 was run at survey level. Clones were sequenced by immunoSEQ multiplex PCR, and TCRdb holds only the in-frame ones, with some missing. The data show some 25,000 clones, approximately 80% seen once. This specimen was unsorted PBMCs, taken 1.1 years before starting antiretroviral therapy. The receptors stem from a woman aged 30 to 39 with HIV.

The chain recombines TRBV18 with TRBJ2-5; no firm D call. The CDR3 totals 15 residues. V lost 0 bases and J lost 4, with 12 bases in between. From germline, CDR1 is KGHSH and CDR2 LQKENI. As DNA, the CDR3 is TGTGCCAGCTCACCACCGTCGACTCACCGAGAGACCCAGTACTTC. Protein sequence: CASSPPSTHRETQYF.

The chain employs TRBV30 and TRBJ2-2; 9 bases line up with TRBD1. This CDR3 spans 15 amino acids. Germline trimming cut 3 bases from V and 5 bases from J; bases unmatched to any gene: 7. CDR1 and CDR2 from the germline V gene are GTSNPN and SVGIG (reference sequence). The CDR3 loop reads CAWRPRGQGTGELFF. For the CDR3, the DNA is TGTGCCTGGAGACCCCGGGGACAGGGAACCGGGGAGCTGTTTTTT.

The chain employs TRBV19 and TRBJ2-2; 7 nucleotides agree with TRBD1. With 6 bases clipped from V and 4 bases from J, the junction kept 8 bases outside the gene matches. Germline V CDR1 and CDR2: LNHDA, SQIVND (reference sequence). This CDR3 comprises 15 residues. The CDR3 is CASSLDRAGTGELFF. Here the CDR3 DNA reads TGTGCCAGTAGCCTCGACAGGGCAGGCACCGGGGAGCTGTTTTTT.

This chain links TRBV9 with TRBJ1-6; D unresolved. The CDR3 consists of 16 residues. Deletions cut 1 base from V and 2 bases from J, with 10 bases between. Germline V gives CDR1 SGDLS, CDR2 YYNGEE. CDR3 sequence: CASSVSGVPYNSPLHF. The CDR3 DNA reads TGTGCCAGCAGCGTATCCGGGGTTCCCTATAATTCACCCCTCCACTTT.

V and J are TRBV7-3 and TRBJ2-2, with 9 positions matching TRBD1. The CDR3 is 16 residues long. V shed 3 bases and J 4 bases; nucleotides not matched to a gene: 6. Germline CDR1 and CDR2: SGHTA and FQGTGA. The CDR3 region is CASSFGTGISTGELFF. CDR3 nucleotide sequence: TGTGCCAGCAGCTTCGGGACAGGGATTTCCACCGGGGAGCTGTTTTTT.

This clone came up once. The junction shows a germline mismatch at one end, possibly a read error. V usage is TRBV6-1 and J usage is TRBJ1-2, with 10 bases fitting TRBD1. The CDR3 sequence is 14 residues long. Germline-derived CDR1 and CDR2 are MNHNS and SASEGT. The CDR3 loop is CASRDRGSSQRFLF. For the CDR3, the DNA is TGTGCCAGCCGGGACAGGGGATCTTCTCAGCGGTTTCTTTTC.

The chain combines TRBV5-6 with TRBJ2-7; possibly TRBD2 for D (6 bases). The germline CDR1 and CDR2 sequences are SGHDT and YYEEEE. V lost 0 bases to trimming and J lost 3 bases, with 13 bases between them. The CDR3 runs 15 residues. The DNA for the CDR3 is TGTGCCAGCAGCTTGGGGATGGGACTGGGCTACGAGCAGTACGTC. Translation: CASSLGMGLGYEQYV.

The chain couples TRBV5-6 to TRBJ2-5, with 13 bases identical to TRBD2. Looked up from germline, CDR1 is SGHDT and CDR2 is YYEEEE. V gave up 1 base and J gave up 4 bases; unmatched junction bases: 4. This CDR3 is 16 amino acids long. CDR3 amino acids: CASSLQTSGGTETQYF. CDR3 coding DNA: TGTGCCAGCAGCTTGCAGACTAGCGGGGGGACAGAGACCCAGTACTTC.

The chain employs TRBV9 and TRBJ2-1; D possibly corresponds to TRBD2 (5 bases). V was clipped by 4 bases and J by 6 bases, with 17 bases between them. The CDR3 has 15 amino acids. Germline V CDR1 and CDR2: SGDLS, YYNGEE. Written as DNA, the CDR3 is TGTGCCAGCAGCCCGTTTGGTAGCGACGGCAATGAGCAGTTCTTC. This sequence encodes CASSPFGSDGNEQFF.

This rearrangement joins TRBV11-2 to TRBJ1-3; no reliable D call. Germline assignment: CDR1 SGHAT and CDR2 FQNNGV. The CDR3 runs 18 residues. With 4 bases removed from V and 0 bases from J, the gap between germline ends came to 19 bases. CDR3 protein: CASSWAVGNYLSGNTIYF. The CDR3 DNA follows: TGTGCCAGCAGCTGGGCAGTTGGCAATTACCTCTCTGGAAACACCATATATTTT.

The chain couples TRBV6-1 to TRBJ2-1, with 8 positions matching TRBD1. Trimming cost V 6 bases and J 3 bases; bases outside gene matches: 7. There are 15 residues in the CDR3. From germline, CDR1 is MNHNS and CDR2 SASEGT. CDR3 DNA: TGTGCCAGCAGCCCAGGGACAGGAGACTACAATGAGCAGTTCTTC. It translates to CASSPGTGDYNEQFF.

The rearrangement links TRBV5-6 to TRBJ2-5; TRBD1 might be the D (6 bases). Per the germline V gene, CDR1 is SGHDT and CDR2 is YYEEEE. V was trimmed by 0 bases and J by 3 bases, leaving 15 bases between them. The CDR3 extends over 16 amino acids. Here the CDR3 reads CASSLEQGASKETQYF. CDR3 DNA: TGTGCCAGCAGCTTGGAACAGGGCGCTTCTAAAGAGACCCAGTACTTC.

This clone has only one observation. The chain uses TRBV5-5 and TRBJ1-3; D ambiguous. Between the trimmed V and J ends, which lost 1 base and 2 bases, there was a span of 10 bases. In germline, CDR1 is SGHKS, CDR2 YYEKEE (reference sequence). The CDR3 runs to 15 residues. Written as DNA, the CDR3 is TGTGCCAGCAGCTTGTCGTGGGGAGCTGGAAACACCATATATTTT. As protein: CASSLSWGAGNTIYF. Looking up the rest from reference TRBV5-5 and TRBJ1-3 gives the full variable domain: DAGVTQSPTHLIKTRGQQVTLRCSPISGHKSVSWYQQVLGQGPQFIFQYYEKEERGRGNFPDRFSARQFPNYSSELNVNALLLGDSALYLCASSLSWGAGNTIYFGEGSWLTVV.

The J gene is TRBJ1-4, the V gene TRBV19; D is perhaps TRBD1 (5 bases). This CDR3 spans 15 amino acids. Trimming pared 6 bases from V and 4 bases from J, leaving 15 bases between. The germline gives CDR1 LNHDA, CDR2 SQIVND (reference sequence). The CDR3 reads CASRHALTVNEKLFF. CDR3 coding DNA: TGTGCCAGTAGGCATGCCTTGACAGTTAATGAAAAACTGTTTTTT.

This chain joins TRBV18 and TRBJ2-5, with TRBD2 matching over 8 bases. This CDR3 spans 15 amino acids. V shed 6 bases and J 2 bases; nucleotides not matched to a gene: 8. CDR1 KGHSH and CDR2 LQKENI come from the germline V gene. The CDR3 protein is CASSPWGLGQETQYF. The CDR3 DNA reads as TGTGCCAGCTCCCCCTGGGGACTAGGGCAAGAGACCCAGTACTTC. Filled out from reference TRBV18 and TRBJ2-5, the complete variable domain reads NAGVMQNPRHLVRRRGQEARLRCSPMKGHSHVYWYRQLPEEGLKFMVYLQKENIIDESGMPKERFSAEFPKEGPSILRIQQVVRGDSAAYFCASSPWGLGQETQYFGPGTRLLVL.

The chain joins TRBV14 to TRBJ1-2; D is unresolved. Trimming pared 0 bases from V and 7 bases from J, leaving 3 bases between. The CDR3 is 11 amino acids. Germline CDR1 SGHDN, CDR2 FVKESK. CDR3 residues: CASSQDGGYTF. DNA for the CDR3: TGTGCCAGCAGCCAAGATGGTGGCTACACCTTC.

The chain combines TRBV5-5 with TRBJ2-5; no clear D. Germline V gene lookup returns CDR1 SGHKS and CDR2 YYEKEE (reference sequence). Trimming removed 0 bases from V and 4 bases from J, with 16 bases in between. There are 16 residues in the CDR3. DNA of the CDR3: TGTGCCAGCAGCTTGGCCGAGGCTTCAAGGGCAGAGACCCAGTACTTC. This encodes CASSLAEASRAETQYF. Together with reference TRBV5-5 and TRBJ2-5, the CDR3 gives the full variable domain: DAGVTQSPTHLIKTRGQQVTLRCSPISGHKSVSWYQQVLGQGPQFIFQYYEKEERGRGNFPDRFSARQFPNYSSELNVNALLLGDSALYLCASSLAEASRAETQYFGPGTRLLVL.

The chain carries TRBV7-6 and TRBJ2-5; 9 bases are a match to TRBD2. CDR3 size: 14 residues. From germline, CDR1 is SGHVS and CDR2 FNYEAQ. V was pared by 5 bases and J by 5 bases, with 6 bases of the junction left unmatched. CDR3 amino acids: CASSQRGVEETQYF. In DNA form, the CDR3 reads TGTGCCAGCAGCCAGCGGGGGGTTGAGGAGACCCAGTACTTC.

The genes are TRBV5-1 and TRBJ2-2, with TRBD1 matching 8 bases. V was pared by 2 bases and J by 4 bases, with 13 bases of the junction left unmatched. Germline V lookup: CDR1 SGHRS, CDR2 YFSETQ. CDR3 length equals 18 residues. The CDR3 spells CASSFRDRSSSGTGELFF. The CDR3 DNA reads as TGCGCCAGCAGCTTCCGGGACAGGTCCTCGTCAGGCACCGGGGAGCTGTTTTTT.

The chain couples TRBV4-2 to TRBJ2-3, with D perhaps matching TRBD2 (5 bases). CDR3 length: 17 residues. CDR1 is LGHNA, CDR2 YNFKEQ, per germline. V was shortened by 2 bases and J by 2 bases, with 17 bases between the two germline ends. CDR3 amino acids: CASSQTSSSFNTDTQYF. As DNA, the CDR3 is TGTGCCAGCAGCCAAACTTCTAGCTCCTTTAACACAGATACGCAGTATTTT.

The V and J genes are TRBV14 and TRBJ1-6, with D uncertain. The V end was cut by 3 bases, the J end by 0 bases, with 9 bases between. This CDR3 has 16 residues. The germline gives CDR1 SGHDN, CDR2 FVKESK. The CDR3 protein is CASSHRAPSYNSPLHF. In DNA, the CDR3 is TGTGCCAGCAGCCATCGGGCACCCTCCTATAATTCACCCCTCCACTTT.

This chain joins TRBV6-1 and TRBJ1-1; no definite D call. V was cut by 6 bases and J by 3 bases, with 14 bases left in between. This CDR3 region has 14 residues. Per germline, CDR1 MNHNS and CDR2 SASEGT. The CDR3: CASSYPHQDTEAFF. CDR3 bases: TGTGCCAGCAGCTACCCCCATCAGGACACTGAAGCTTTCTTT.

J is TRBJ2-2 and V is TRBV29-1; D gene unclear. V was clipped by 5 bases and J by 5 bases, with 6 bases between them. The CDR3 is 11 residues long. Germline V gives CDR1 SQVTM, CDR2 ANQGSEA. The CDR3 DNA reads TGCAGCGTTAGGGCGACCGGGGAGCTGTTTTTT. Protein sequence: CSVRATGELFF.

This clone was seen just once. This chain links TRBV7-8 with TRBJ2-3; D ambiguous. This CDR3 comprises 14 residues. Deletions cut 0 bases from V and 3 bases from J, with 7 bases between. Germline CDR1 and CDR2: SGHVS and FQNEAQ. The CDR3 reads CASSLASATDTQYF. DNA of the CDR3: TGTGCCAGCAGCTTAGCGAGCGCAACAGATACGCAGTATTTT.